Following are 16 T cell receptor beta chains from one sample sequenced in a study of cytomegalovirus exposure and HLA in healthy donors. 13 Jbeta primers and 60 Vbeta primers were used for the PCR. This table comes from immunoSEQ multiplex PCR, and its TCRdb copy is limited to in-frame clones, with some not included. In the table there are more than 65,000 clones, 82% of which are singletons. Input material: PBMCs. The source of these receptors is a man aged 18 to 30 in good health and CMV-seronegative.

The chain employs TRBV27 and TRBJ1-5; the D gene is possibly TRBD1 (6 bases). V lost 5 bases, J lost 2 bases, and 16 bases lay in between. The germline V gene encodes CDR1 MNHEY and CDR2 SMNVEV (reference sequence). The CDR3 has 16 residues. CDR3 sequence (DNA): TGTGCCAGCAGTCCCAGCTCCAGGGGCGGCAATCAGCCCCAGCATTTT. It specifies CASSPSSRGGNQPQHF.

This clone turned up a few times. The V gene is TRBV6-5, the J gene TRBJ1-1; TRBD1 might be the D (5 bases). Germline CDR1 and CDR2: MNHEY and SVGAGI. This CDR3 spans 13 amino acids. Trimming cost V 6 bases and J 5 bases, with 13 bases left between them. The CDR3 coding sequence is TGTGCCAGCAGCGTTGACGGGGGGACTGAAGCTTTCTTT. It yields the protein CASSVDGGTEAFF.

CDR3 sequence reads: CATVGTGGWGEAFF. CDR3 in DNA: TGTGCCACCGTTGGGACAGGGGGCTGGGGTGAAGCTTTCTTT. This chain uses TRBV28 with TRBJ1-1, with 12 bases matching TRBD1. The length of the CDR3 is 14 residues. Trimming cost V 10 bases and J 7 bases; bases outside gene matches: 10. Germline assignment: CDR1 MDHEN and CDR2 SYDVKM.

V is TRBV15 and J is TRBJ2-7; D is undetermined. Germline V lookup: CDR1 LNHNV, CDR2 YYDKDF (reference sequence). Trimming pared 2 bases from V and 2 bases from J, leaving 7 bases between. The CDR3 loop spans 13 amino acids. CDR3 sequence: CATSRPDTYEQYF. The CDR3 DNA sequence: TGTGCCACCAGCAGACCTGACACCTACGAGCAGTACTTC.

CDR3 DNA sequence: TGCGCCAGCAGCCCCCGGACACATCAAGAGACCCAGTACTTC. This gives the protein CASSPRTHQETQYF. This chain connects TRBV4-1 to TRBJ2-5; a weak D match, TRBD1 (5 bases). Germline-derived CDR1 and CDR2 are MGHRA and YSYEKL. V was pared by 4 bases and J by 2 bases, with 11 bases between. This CDR3 region has 14 residues.

This clone showed up just a few times. This sequence joins TRBV2 and TRBJ2-2; the D gene is possibly TRBD2 (5 bases). V was cut by 2 bases and J by 5 bases, with 6 bases left in between. Germline V gene sequence: CDR1 SNHLY, CDR2 FYNNEI. CDR3 length: 13 residues. The CDR3 sequence: CASSESGTGELFF. The CDR3 DNA reads TGTGCCAGCAGTGAATCGGGGACCGGGGAGCTGTTTTTT.

Regarding this clone: One junction end does not reproduce the germline sequence, and a read error may be involved. The chain employs TRBV7-9 and TRBJ2-7; 10 positions match TRBD1. This CDR3 spans 12 amino acids. Per germline, CDR1 SEHNR and CDR2 FQNEAQ (reference sequence). CDR3 DNA: TGTTCCAGCAGCCCCGGGACAGGGGATCAGTACTTC. Translation: CSSSPGTGDQYF.

The chain carries TRBV5-1 and TRBJ1-1; D uncertain. The V gene lost 0 bases and the J gene lost 0 bases, with 9 bases spanning the gap. The CDR3 contains 15 residues. Looked up from germline, CDR1 is SGHRS and CDR2 is YFSETQ. The chain's CDR3 is CASSLDGGMNTEAFF. The CDR3 DNA is TGCGCCAGCAGCTTGGATGGCGGTATGAACACTGAAGCTTTCTTT. Combining the CDR3 with reference TRBV5-1 and TRBJ1-1 gives the whole variable domain KAGVTQTPRYLIKTRGQQVTLSCSPISGHRSVSWYQQTPGQGLQFLFEYFSETQRNKGNFPGRFSGRQFSNSRSEMNVSTLELGDSALYLCASSLDGGMNTEAFFGQGTRLTVV.

The chain is built from TRBV4-3 and TRBJ2-5; 8 nucleotides match TRBD1. V lost 3 bases, J lost 5 bases, and 5 bases stayed unmatched. This CDR3 is 14 amino acids long. Germline CDR1 LGHNA, CDR2 YSLEER. CDR3 loop: CASSHRQGRETQYF. CDR3 nucleotides: TGCGCCAGCAGCCATCGACAGGGGCGGGAGACCCAGTACTTC.

This clone was seen a few times. J is TRBJ1-2 and V is TRBV9; possible D gene TRBD1, 6 bases. Germline V lookup: CDR1 SGDLS, CDR2 YYNGEE. V lost 3 bases to trimming and J lost 4 bases, with 16 bases between them. The CDR3 contains 15 residues. Written as DNA, the CDR3 is TGTGCCAGCAGCGAATGGTCAGGGGAAATCTATGGCTACACCTTC. This gives the protein CASSEWSGEIYGYTF.

The chain carries TRBV29-1 and TRBJ1-1, with TRBD1 matching 7 bases. The V gene end was trimmed by 4 bases and the J gene end by 5 bases; junction bases not matched to a gene: 7. The length of the CDR3 is 13 residues. CDR1 SQVTM and CDR2 ANQGSEA come from the germline V gene. The CDR3 region is CSVVDRAGTEAFF. DNA for the CDR3: TGCAGCGTTGTTGACAGGGCTGGAACTGAAGCTTTCTTT.

The rearrangement links TRBV20-1 to TRBJ2-7; D remains unclear. This CDR3 is built from 11 residues. CDR1 is DFQATT and CDR2 is SNEGSKA in the germline V gene (reference sequence). With 5 bases removed from V and 6 bases from J, the gap between germline ends came to 11 bases. The CDR3 region has the DNA TGCAGTGCTTTCCTAGTGGGCGAGCAGTACTTC. Its protein product is CSAFLVGEQYF.

The gene calls are TRBV4-2 and TRBJ2-7; TRBD2 might be the D (6 bases). CDR1 and CDR2 from the germline V gene are LGHNA and YNFKEQ. V was cut by 4 bases and J by 2 bases, with 15 bases left in between. CDR3 length equals 15 residues. The CDR3 nucleotides are TGTGCCAGCAGCCGAGGACTAACTAATACCTACGAGCAGTACTTC. Translation: CASSRGLTNTYEQYF.

This rearrangement joins TRBV19 to TRBJ1-6; TRBD1 aligns across 10 bases. V trimming: 2 bases; J trimming: 7 bases; junction bases outside the gene matches: 2. CDR1 and CDR2 from the germline V gene are LNHDA and SQIVND (reference sequence). The CDR3 is made up of 15 amino acids. The CDR3 DNA follows: TGTGCCAGTAGTATATGGGACAGGGGCAATTCACCCCTCCACTTT. The encoded protein is CASSIWDRGNSPLHF.

This clone showed up just once. This rearrangement joins TRBV7-8 to TRBJ2-5, with 9 bases aligning to TRBD1. The J call is uncertain, as TRBJ2-7 better fits the DNA end. CDR3 length: 16 residues. Germline CDR1 is SGHVS and CDR2 is FQNEAQ. The CDR3 DNA reads as TGTGCCAGCAGCTTAGGCGGGGGACAGGGTGTTGTCGAGCAGTACTTC. This sequence encodes CASSLGGGQGVVEQYF.

The chain employs TRBV6-5 and TRBJ2-7; tentative D call: TRBD2 (5 bases). From germline, CDR1 is MNHEY and CDR2 SVGAGI. Trimming left V 7 bases short and J 0 bases short, with 13 bases between. The CDR3 spans 14 residues. The CDR3 is CASKTAVSSYEQYF. DNA of the CDR3: TGTGCCAGCAAAACAGCGGTAAGCTCCTACGAGCAGTACTTC.